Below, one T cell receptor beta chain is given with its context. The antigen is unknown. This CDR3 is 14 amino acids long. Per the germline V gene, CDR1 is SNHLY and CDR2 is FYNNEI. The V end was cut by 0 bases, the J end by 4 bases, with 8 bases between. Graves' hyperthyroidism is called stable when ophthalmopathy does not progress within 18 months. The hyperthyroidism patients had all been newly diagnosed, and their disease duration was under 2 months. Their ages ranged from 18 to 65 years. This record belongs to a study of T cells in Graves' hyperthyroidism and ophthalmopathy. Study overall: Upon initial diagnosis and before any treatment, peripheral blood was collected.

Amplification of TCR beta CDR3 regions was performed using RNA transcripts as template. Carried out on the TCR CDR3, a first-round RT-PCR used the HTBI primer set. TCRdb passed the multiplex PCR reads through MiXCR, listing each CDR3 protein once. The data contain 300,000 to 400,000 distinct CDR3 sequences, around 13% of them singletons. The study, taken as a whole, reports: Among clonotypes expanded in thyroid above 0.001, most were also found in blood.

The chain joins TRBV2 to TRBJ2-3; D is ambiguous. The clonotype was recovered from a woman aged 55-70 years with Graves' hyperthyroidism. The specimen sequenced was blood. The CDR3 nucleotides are TGTGCCAGCAGTGAAGCTGCCCAGGCAGATACGCAGTATTTT. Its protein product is CASSEAAQADTQYF.